This TCR beta chain was identified during a study of blood T cell repertoires in COVID-19. Study at large: PBMCs, B-cell-depleted T cells, or T cells provided the cDNA or gDNA that made up the material.

Study processing details: Amplified reference gene primers provided the basis for estimating nucleated cell counts. Data came from immunoSEQ multiplex PCR; TCRdb stores just in-frame clones and leaves some out. V and J calls and clone size are given by that table; D and trimming were obtained from the DNA. Among 150,000 to 200,000 clones listed, 75% to 90% were seen once. The V and J ends lost 6 bases and 6 bases, in that order; junction bases with no gene match: 9. Germline V lookup: CDR1 MNHEY, CDR2 SMNVEV (reference sequence). The CDR3 loop spans 15 amino acids. The chain couples TRBV27 to TRBJ2-1, with 9 bases identical to TRBD1. The specimen sequenced was PBMCs or T cells enriched from blood (not recorded which). The origin of this receptor is a woman aged 18-30 years who had recovered from COVID-19. The chain's CDR3 is CASSYGTGTFNEQFF. CDR3 nucleotide sequence: TGTGCCAGCAGCTACGGGACAGGGACCTTCAATGAGCAGTTCTTC.